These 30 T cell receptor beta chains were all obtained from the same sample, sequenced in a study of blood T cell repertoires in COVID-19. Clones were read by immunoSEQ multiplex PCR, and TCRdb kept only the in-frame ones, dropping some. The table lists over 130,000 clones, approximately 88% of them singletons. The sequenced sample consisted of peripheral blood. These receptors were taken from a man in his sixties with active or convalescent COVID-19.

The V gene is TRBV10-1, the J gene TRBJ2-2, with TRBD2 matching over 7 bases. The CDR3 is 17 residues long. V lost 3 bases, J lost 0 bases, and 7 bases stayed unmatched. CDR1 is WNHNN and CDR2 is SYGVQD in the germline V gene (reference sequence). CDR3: CASSDGGRPANTGELFF. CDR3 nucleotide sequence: TGCGCCAGCAGTGACGGCGGGAGACCCGCGAACACCGGGGAGCTGTTTTTT.

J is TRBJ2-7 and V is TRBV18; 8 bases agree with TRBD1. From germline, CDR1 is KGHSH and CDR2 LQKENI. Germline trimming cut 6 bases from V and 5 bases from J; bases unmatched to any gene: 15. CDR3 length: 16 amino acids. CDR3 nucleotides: TGTGCCAGCTCTCCAACTCCGACAGGGGCAATAAACGAGCAGTACTTC. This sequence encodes CASSPTPTGAINEQYF.

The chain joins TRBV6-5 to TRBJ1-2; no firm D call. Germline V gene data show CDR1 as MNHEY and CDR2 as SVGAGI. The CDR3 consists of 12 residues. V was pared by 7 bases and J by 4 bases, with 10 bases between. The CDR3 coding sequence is TGTGCCAGCAAGCGGGGTTTCTATGGCTACACCTTC. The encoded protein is CASKRGFYGYTF.

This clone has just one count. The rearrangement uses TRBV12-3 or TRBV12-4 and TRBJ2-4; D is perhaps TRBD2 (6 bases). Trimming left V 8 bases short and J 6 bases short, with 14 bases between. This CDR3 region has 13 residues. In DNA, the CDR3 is TGTGCCAGCTCCATGGAGGGCCGAAACATTCAGTACTTC. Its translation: CASSMEGRNIQYF.

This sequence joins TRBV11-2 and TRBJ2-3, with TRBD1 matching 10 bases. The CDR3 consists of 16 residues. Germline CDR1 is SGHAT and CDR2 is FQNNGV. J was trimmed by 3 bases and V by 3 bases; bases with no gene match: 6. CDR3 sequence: CASSLGVGQGTDTQYF. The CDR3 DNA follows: TGTGCCAGCAGCTTGGGAGTGGGACAGGGGACAGATACGCAGTATTTT. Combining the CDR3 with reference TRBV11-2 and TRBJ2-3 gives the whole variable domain EAGVAQSPRYKIIEKRQSVAFWCNPISGHATLYWYQQILGQGPKLLIQFQNNGVVDDSQLPKDRFSAERLKGVDSTLKIQPAKLEDSAVYLCASSLGVGQGTDTQYFGPGTRLTVL.

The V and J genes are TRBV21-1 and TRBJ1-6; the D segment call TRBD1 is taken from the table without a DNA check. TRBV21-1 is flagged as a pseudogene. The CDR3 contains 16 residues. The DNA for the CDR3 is TGTGCCAGCAGCCCGGTCAGGGGGCGTAGGGATTCACCCCTCCACTTT. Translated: CASSPVRGRRDSPLHF.

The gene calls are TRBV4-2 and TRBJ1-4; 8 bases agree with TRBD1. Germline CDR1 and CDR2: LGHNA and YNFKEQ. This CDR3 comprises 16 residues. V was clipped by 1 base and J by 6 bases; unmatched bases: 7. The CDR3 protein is CASSQAGTGEDEKLFF. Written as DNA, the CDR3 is TGTGCCAGCAGCCAAGCTGGGACAGGCGAGGATGAAAAACTGTTTTTT.

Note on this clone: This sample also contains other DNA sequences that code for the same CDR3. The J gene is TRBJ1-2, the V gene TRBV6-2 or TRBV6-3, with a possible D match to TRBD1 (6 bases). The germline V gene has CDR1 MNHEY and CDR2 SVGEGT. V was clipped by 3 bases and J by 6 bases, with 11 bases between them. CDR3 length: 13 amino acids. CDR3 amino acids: CASSYRGGDGYTF. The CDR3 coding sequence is TGTGCCAGCAGTTATCGTGGGGGCGATGGCTACACCTTC.

The CDR3 here is CSASAGGTDTQYF. As DNA, the CDR3 is TGCAGTGCTAGTGCGGGAGGCACAGATACGCAGTATTTT. This sequence joins TRBV20-1 and TRBJ2-3; 7 bases line up with TRBD2. Germline loops: CDR1 DFQATT, CDR2 SNEGSKA (reference sequence). The V segment lost 3 bases and the J segment 1 base; nucleotides outside the gene matches: 1. The CDR3 runs 13 residues.

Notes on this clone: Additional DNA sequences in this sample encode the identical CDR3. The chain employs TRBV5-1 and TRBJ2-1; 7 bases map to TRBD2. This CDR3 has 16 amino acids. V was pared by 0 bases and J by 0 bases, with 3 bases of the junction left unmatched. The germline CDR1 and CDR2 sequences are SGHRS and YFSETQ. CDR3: CASSLAGGSSYNEQFF. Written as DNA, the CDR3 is TGCGCCAGCAGCTTGGCAGGCGGGAGCTCCTACAATGAGCAGTTCTTC.

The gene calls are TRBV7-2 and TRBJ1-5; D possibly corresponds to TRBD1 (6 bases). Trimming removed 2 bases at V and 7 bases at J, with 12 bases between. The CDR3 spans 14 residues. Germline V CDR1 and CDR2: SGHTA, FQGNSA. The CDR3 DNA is TGTGCCAGCAGCTTACAGGGGATGGAGCAGCCCCAGCATTTT. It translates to CASSLQGMEQPQHF.

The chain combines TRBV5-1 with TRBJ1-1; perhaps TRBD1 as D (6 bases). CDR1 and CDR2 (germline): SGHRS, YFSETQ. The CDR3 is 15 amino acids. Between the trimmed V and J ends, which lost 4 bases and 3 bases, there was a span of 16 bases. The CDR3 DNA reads TGCGCCAGCAGCCCGGGGGGGGCGCAGGACACTGAAGCTTTCTTT. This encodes CASSPGGAQDTEAFF.

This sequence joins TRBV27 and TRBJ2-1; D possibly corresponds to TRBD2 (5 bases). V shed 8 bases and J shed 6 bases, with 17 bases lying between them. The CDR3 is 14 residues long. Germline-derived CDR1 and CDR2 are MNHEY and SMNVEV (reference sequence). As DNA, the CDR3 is TGTGCCAGCGGACTTGAAGGCCCGTTCAATGAGCAGTTCTTC. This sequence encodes CASGLEGPFNEQFF.

The CDR3 protein is CASSQGRTGEINYGYTF. CDR3 nucleotide sequence: TGTGCCAGCAGCCAAGGTCGGACAGGGGAAATCAACTATGGCTACACCTTC. The rearrangement links TRBV3-1 (or the pseudogene TRBV3-2) to TRBJ1-2, with 9 nucleotides matching TRBD1. V lost 1 base, J lost 2 bases, and 8 bases stayed unmatched. This CDR3 is built from 17 residues. Germline V CDR1 and CDR2: LGHDT, YNNKEL (reference sequence).

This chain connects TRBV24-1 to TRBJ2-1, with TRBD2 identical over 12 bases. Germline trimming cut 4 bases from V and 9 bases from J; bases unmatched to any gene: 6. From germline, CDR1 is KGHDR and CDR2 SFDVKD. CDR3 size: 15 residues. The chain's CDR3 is CATSDLAGGPGEQFF. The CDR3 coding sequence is TGTGCCACCAGTGACCTAGCGGGAGGGCCGGGTGAGCAGTTCTTC.

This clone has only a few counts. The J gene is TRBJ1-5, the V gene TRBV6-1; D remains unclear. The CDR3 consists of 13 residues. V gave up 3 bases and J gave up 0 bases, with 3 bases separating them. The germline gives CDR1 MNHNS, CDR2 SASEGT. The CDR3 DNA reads TGTGCCAGCAGTGAGTATAGCAATCAGCCCCAGCATTTT. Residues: CASSEYSNQPQHF.

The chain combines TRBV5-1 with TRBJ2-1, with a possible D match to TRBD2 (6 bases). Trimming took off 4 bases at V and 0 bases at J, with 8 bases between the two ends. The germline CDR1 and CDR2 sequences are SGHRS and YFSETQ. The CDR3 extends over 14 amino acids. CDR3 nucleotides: TGCGCCAGCAGCATAGCGGTCTCCTACAATGAGCAGTTCTTC. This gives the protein CASSIAVSYNEQFF. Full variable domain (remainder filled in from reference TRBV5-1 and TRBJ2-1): KAGVTQTPRYLIKTRGQQVTLSCSPISGHRSVSWYQQTPGQGLQFLFEYFSETQRNKGNFPGRFSGRQFSNSRSEMNVSTLELGDSALYLCASSIAVSYNEQFFGPGTRLTVL.

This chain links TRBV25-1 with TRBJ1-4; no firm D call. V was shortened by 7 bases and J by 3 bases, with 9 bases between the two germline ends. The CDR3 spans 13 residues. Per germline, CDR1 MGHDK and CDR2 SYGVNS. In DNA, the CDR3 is TGTGCCAGCAAGCACGGGGCTAATGAAAAACTGTTTTTT. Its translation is CASKHGANEKLFF.

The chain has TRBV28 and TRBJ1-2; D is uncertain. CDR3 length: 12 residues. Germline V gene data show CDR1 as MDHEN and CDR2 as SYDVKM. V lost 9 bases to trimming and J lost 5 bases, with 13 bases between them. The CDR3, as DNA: TGTGCCAGGTACGGAGGGAGGTATGGCTACACCTTC. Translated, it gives CARYGGRYGYTF.

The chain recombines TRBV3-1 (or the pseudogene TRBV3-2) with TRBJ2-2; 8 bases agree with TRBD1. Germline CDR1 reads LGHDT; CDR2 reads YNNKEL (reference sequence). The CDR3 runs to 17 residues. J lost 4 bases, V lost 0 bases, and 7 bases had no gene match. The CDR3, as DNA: TGTGCCAGCAGCCAAGAAGTCAGGGGGCTTGGCACCGGGGAGCTGTTTTTT. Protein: CASSQEVRGLGTGELFF.

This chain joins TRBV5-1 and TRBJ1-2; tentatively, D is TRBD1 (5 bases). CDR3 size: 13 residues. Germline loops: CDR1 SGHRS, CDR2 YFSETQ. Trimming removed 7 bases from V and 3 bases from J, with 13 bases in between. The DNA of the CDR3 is TGCGCCAGCTCGGAAGGCAGGGACTATGGCTACACCTTC. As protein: CASSEGRDYGYTF.

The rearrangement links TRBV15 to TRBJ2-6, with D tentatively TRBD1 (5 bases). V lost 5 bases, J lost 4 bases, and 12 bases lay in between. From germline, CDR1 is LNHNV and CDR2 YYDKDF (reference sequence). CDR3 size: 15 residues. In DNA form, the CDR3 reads TGTGCCACCAGCCTTACAGGAGCCGGGGCCAACGTCCTGACTTTC. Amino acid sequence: CATSLTGAGANVLTF.

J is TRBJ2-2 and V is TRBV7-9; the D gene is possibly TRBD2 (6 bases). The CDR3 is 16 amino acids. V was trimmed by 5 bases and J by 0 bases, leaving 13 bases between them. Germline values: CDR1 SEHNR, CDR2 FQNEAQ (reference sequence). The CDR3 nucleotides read TGTGCCAGCAGCGGGGGTGCGGGAACGAACACCGGGGAGCTGTTTTTT. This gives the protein CASSGGAGTNTGELFF.

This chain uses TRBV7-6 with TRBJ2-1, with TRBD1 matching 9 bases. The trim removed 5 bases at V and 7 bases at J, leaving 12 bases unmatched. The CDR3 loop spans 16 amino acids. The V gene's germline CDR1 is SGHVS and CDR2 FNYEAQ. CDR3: CASSRISGQGMNEQFF. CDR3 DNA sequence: TGTGCCAGCAGCCGAATCTCGGGACAGGGAATGAATGAGCAGTTCTTC.

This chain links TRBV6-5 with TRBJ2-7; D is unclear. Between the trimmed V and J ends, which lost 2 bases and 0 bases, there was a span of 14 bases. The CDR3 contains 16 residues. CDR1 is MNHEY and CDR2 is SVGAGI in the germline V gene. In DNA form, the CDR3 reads TGTGCCAGCAGTTACCGGGTGAGCATAAGCTCCTACGAGCAGTACTTC. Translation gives CASSYRVSISSYEQYF.

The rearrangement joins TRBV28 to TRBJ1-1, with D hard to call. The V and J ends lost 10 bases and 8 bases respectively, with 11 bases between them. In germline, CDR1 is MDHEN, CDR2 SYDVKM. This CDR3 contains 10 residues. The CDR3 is CATHTTEAFF. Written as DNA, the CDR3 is TGTGCCACACATACCACGGAAGCTTTCTTT.

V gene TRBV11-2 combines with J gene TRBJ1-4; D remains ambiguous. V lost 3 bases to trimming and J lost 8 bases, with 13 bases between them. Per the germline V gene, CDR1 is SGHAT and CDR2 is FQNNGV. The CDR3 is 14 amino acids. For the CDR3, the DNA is TGTGCCAGCAGCTTGCAGGCAGCGGGGGAAAAACTGTTTTTT. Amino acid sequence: CASSLQAAGEKLFF.

The CDR3 DNA sequence: TGTGCCAGCAGCGATCTAGGAAACATTCAGTACTTC. It specifies CASSDLGNIQYF. The chain carries TRBV7-2 and TRBJ2-4; D remains ambiguous. In germline, CDR1 is SGHTA, CDR2 FQGNSA. The CDR3 is 12 residues long. The germline V and J ends were trimmed by 5 bases and 6 bases, with 8 bases remaining between them.

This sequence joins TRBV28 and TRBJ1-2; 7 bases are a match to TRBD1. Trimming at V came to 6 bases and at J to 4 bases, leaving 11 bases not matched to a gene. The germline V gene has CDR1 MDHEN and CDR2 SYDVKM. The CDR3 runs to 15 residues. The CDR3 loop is CASSPPDRVAYGYTF. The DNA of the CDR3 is TGTGCCAGCAGCCCCCCCGACAGGGTGGCCTATGGCTACACCTTC.

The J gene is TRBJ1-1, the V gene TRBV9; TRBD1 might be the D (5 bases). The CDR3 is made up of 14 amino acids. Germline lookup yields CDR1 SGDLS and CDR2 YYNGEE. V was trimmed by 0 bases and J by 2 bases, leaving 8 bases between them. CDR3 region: CASSVAQANTEAFF. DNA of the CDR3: TGTGCCAGCAGCGTAGCACAGGCAAACACTGAAGCTTTCTTT.